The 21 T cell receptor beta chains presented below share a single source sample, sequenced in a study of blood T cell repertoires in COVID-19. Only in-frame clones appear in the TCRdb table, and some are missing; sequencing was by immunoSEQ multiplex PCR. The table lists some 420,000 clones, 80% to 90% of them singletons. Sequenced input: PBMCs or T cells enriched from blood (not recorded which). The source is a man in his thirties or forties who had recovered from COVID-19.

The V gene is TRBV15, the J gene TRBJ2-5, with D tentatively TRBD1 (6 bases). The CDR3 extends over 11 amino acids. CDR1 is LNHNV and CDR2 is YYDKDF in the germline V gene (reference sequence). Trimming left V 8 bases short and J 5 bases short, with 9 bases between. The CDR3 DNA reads TGTGCCACCGGACAGTGGGAGACCCAGTACTTC. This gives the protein CATGQWETQYF.

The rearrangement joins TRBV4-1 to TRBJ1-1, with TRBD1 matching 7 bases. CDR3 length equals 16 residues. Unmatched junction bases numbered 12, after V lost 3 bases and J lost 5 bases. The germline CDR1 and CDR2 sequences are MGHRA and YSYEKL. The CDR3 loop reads CASSHRQGPGGTEAFF. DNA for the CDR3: TGCGCCAGCAGCCACCGACAGGGACCGGGGGGGACTGAAGCTTTCTTT.

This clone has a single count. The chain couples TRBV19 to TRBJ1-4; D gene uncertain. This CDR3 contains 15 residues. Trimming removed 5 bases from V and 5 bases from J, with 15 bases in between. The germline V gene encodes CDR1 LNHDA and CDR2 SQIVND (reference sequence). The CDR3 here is CASSPGRSRNEKLFF. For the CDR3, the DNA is TGTGCCAGTAGTCCGGGGAGGTCCCGGAATGAAAAACTGTTTTTT.

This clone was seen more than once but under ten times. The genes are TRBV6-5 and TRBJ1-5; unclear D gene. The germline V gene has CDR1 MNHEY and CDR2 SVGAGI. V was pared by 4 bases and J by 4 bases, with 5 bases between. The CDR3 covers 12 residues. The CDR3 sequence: CASSSFNQPQHF. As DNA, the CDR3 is TGTGCCAGCAGTTCCTTTAATCAGCCCCAGCATTTT.

The CDR3 sequence is CASSQGDSYGYTF. The CDR3 DNA reads TGTGCCAGCTCACAGGGGGATAGCTATGGCTACACCTTC. V and J are TRBV18 and TRBJ1-2; TRBD1 might be the D (6 bases). The germline V and J ends were trimmed by 4 bases and 4 bases, with 10 bases remaining between them. This CDR3 has 13 amino acids. The germline V gene has CDR1 KGHSH and CDR2 LQKENI.

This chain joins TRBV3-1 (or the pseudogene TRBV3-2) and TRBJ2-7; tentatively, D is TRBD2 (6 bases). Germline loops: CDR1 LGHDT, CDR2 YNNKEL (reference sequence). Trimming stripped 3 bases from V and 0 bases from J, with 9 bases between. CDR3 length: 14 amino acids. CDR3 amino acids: CASSQAGPSYEQYF. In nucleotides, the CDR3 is TGTGCCAGCAGCCAGGCGGGGCCCTCCTACGAGCAGTACTTC.

CDR3 in DNA: TGTGCCTGGGTACCAGAAGGGGGCCCGCAGTATTTT. Encoded protein: CAWVPEGGPQYF. The genes are TRBV30 and TRBJ2-3; TRBD1 matches at 7 bases. Trimming took 5 bases from V and 10 from J; bases not matched to a gene: 9. CDR3 length: 12 residues. Germline-derived CDR1 and CDR2 are GTSNPN and SVGIG (reference sequence). Full variable domain (rest looked up from reference TRBV30 and TRBJ2-3): SQTIHQWPATLVQPVGSPLSLECTVEGTSNPNLYWYRQAAGRGLQLLFYSVGIGQISSEVPQNLSASRPQDRQFILSSKKLLLSDSGFYLCAWVPEGGPQYFGPGTRLTVL.

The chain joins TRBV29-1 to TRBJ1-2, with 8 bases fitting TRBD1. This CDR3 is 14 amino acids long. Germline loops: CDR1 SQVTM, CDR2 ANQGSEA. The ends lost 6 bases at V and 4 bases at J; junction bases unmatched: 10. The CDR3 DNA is TGCAGCGTCCTAATCAACACAGGGGGCTATGGCTACACCTTC. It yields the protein CSVLINTGGYGYTF.

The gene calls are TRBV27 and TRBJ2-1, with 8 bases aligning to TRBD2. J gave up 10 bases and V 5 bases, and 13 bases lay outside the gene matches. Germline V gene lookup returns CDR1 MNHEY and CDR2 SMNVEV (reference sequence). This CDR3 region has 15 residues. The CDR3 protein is CASSPTERETYEQFF. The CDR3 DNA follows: TGTGCCAGCAGTCCGACCGAGCGGGAGACATACGAGCAGTTCTTC.

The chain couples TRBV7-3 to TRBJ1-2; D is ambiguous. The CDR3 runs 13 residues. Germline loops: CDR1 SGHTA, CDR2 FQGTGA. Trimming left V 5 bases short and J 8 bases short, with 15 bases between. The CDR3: CASSTDAGGGYTF. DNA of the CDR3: TGTGCCAGCAGCACGGACGCGGGAGGAGGCTACACCTTC.

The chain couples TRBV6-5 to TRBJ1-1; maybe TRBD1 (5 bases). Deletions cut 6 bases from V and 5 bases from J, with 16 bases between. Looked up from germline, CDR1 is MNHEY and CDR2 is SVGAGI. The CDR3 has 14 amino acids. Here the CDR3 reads CASRRGGRGTEAFF. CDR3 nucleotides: TGTGCCAGCAGGCGTGGGGGGAGGGGAACTGAAGCTTTCTTT.

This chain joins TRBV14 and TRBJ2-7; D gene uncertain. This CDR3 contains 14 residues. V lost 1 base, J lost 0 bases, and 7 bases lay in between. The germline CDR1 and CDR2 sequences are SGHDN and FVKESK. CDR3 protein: CASSQARNSYEQYF. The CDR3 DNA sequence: TGTGCCAGCAGCCAAGCTAGGAACTCCTACGAGCAGTACTTC.

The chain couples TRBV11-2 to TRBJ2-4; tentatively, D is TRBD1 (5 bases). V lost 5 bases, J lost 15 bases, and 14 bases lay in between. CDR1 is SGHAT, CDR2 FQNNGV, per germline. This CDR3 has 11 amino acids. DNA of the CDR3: TGTGCCAGCAGCATGGGGCCACAGCGGTACTTC. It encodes CASSMGPQRYF.

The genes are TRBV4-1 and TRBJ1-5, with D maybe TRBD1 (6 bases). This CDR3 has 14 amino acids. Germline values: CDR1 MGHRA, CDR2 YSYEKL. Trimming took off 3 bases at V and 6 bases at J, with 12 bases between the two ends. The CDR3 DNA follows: TGCGCCAGCAGCCAGCTCCTGGGGGCTCAGCCCCAGCATTTT. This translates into CASSQLLGAQPQHF.

The CDR3 loop reads CASSIAWGAGGGHEQFF. CDR3 bases: TGTGCCAGTAGTATAGCCTGGGGGGCGGGAGGTGGCCATGAGCAGTTCTTC. The chain uses TRBV19 and TRBJ2-1; 8 bases align to TRBD2. This CDR3 contains 17 residues. CDR1 is LNHDA and CDR2 is SQIVND in the germline V gene (reference sequence). After removal of 1 base from V and 8 bases from J, the junction contained 13 bases not matched to a gene. The variable domain in full, completed from reference TRBV19 and TRBJ2-1, reads DGGITQSPKYLFRKEGQNVTLSCEQNLNHDAMYWYRQDPGQGLRLIYYSQIVNDFQKGDIAEGYSVSREKKESFPLTVTSAQKNPTAFYLCASSIAWGAGGGHEQFFGPGTRLTVL.

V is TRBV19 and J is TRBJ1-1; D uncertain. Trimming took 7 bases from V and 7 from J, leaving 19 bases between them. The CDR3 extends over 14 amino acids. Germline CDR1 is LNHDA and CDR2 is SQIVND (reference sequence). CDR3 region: CASMRGRVNLEAFF. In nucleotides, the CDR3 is TGTGCCAGTATGAGAGGCCGAGTAAACCTTGAAGCTTTCTTT.

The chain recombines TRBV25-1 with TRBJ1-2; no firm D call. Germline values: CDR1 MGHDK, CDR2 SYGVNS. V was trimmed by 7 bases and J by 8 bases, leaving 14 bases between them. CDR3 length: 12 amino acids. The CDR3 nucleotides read TGTGCCAGCATGAACCGGGAGGACGGCTACACCTTC. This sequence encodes CASMNREDGYTF.

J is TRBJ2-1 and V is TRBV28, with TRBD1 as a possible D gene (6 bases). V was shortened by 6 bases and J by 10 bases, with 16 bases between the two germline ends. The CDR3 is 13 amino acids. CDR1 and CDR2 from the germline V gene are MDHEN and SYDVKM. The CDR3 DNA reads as TGTGCCAGCAGCCGACAGGTCCGACTGGAGCAGTTCTTC. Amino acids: CASSRQVRLEQFF.

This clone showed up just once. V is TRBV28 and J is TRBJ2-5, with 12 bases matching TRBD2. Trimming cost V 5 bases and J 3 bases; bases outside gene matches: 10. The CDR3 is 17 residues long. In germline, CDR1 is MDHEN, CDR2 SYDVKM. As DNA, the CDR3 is TGTGCCAGCAGTATCAGACTAGCGGGAGCTGGGGAAGAGACCCAGTACTTC. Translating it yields CASSIRLAGAGEETQYF.

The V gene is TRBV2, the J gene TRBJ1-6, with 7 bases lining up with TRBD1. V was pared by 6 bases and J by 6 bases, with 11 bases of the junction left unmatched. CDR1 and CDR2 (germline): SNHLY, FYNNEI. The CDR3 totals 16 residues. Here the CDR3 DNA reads TGTGCCAGCAGAACCTTTCGGGACAGCGGTAATTCACCCCTCCACTTT. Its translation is CASRTFRDSGNSPLHF.

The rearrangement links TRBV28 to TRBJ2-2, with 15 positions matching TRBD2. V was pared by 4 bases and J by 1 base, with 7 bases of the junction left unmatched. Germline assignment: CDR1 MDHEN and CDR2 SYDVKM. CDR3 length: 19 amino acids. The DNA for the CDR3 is TGTGCCAGCAGTTCTCGGACTAGCGGGAGGGCGGTGAACACCGGGGAGCTGTTTTTT. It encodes CASSSRTSGRAVNTGELFF.